This T cell receptor beta chain was identified in a study of T cells in Graves' hyperthyroidism and ophthalmopathy (dated by TCRdb to about 2019). For the study in its entirety: Peripheral blood was collected at initial diagnosis, before any treatment. After sampling, hyperthyroidism patients received methimazole starting at 30 mg daily, and ophthalmopathy patients received high-dose intravenous methylprednisolone. TCR Vbeta CDR3 sequencing of around 130 peripheral blood samples (approximately 44 ophthalmopathy, 70 to 85 hyperthyroidism and approximately 17 progressor patients) is reported in the paper. Prospective prediction of ophthalmopathy was tested in an independent validation cohort of some 20 hyperthyroidism patients and roughly 16 patients who later progressed to ophthalmopathy. A discovery cohort of about 100 patients, approximately 44 with Graves' ophthalmopathy and 55 to 60 with stable Graves' hyperthyroidism, was used to find distinguishing TCR V-J signatures. In addition, the study compared T-cell repertoires in thyroid tissue and in blood from roughly 6 Graves' hyperthyroidism patients. For training and testing, the approximately 97 patients in the discovery cohort were randomly divided in a 7:3 ratio.

Stable Graves' hyperthyroidism was defined as the absence of progression to ophthalmopathy over 18 months of follow-up. Hyperthyroidism patients were aged 18 to 65 years and newly diagnosed, with disease duration of less than 2 months. The study excluded patients with uncontrolled infections, other autoimmune diseases, pregnancy or lactation. Diagnoses were established on the basis of clinical symptoms, serum thyroxine and TRAb, thyroid ultrasound, and orbital computed tomography. Ficoll-Paque density gradient centrifugation was used to isolate PBMCs from 9.5 to 10 ml of fresh peripheral blood. Trizol reagent was used to extract total RNA, and RNA quality was then checked on an Agilent 2100 Bioanalyzer. Study-wide findings and limitations: Blood samples also contained most of the expanded thyroid clonotypes (frequency above 0.001), which suggests that blood repertoires may reflect thyroid immune responses. Sample size was not statistically predetermined, and blinding of investigators to group allocation was not performed. In validation, the model predicted progression to ophthalmopathy a median of about 6 months before onset, with roughly 70% sensitivity and 72.22% specificity. Ophthalmopathy was separated from stable hyperthyroidism by a 13 V-J signature model, with roughly 88% sensitivity and around 81% specificity obtained in cross-validation and 80%/75% obtained in testing.

Turning to this clonotype: The antigen it recognizes is unknown. There are no base qualities to consult, and no much larger clone falls within one base.

The TCR beta CDR3 regions were amplified from the RNA transcripts. For the first round of RT-PCR on the TCR CDR3, the HTBI primer set was used together with the Qiagen OneStep RT-PCR kit. The libraries were constructed in a second round of multiplex PCR and then size-selected and purified. Libraries were sequenced paired-end with 100 bp reads on an Illumina HiSeq2000. In the authors' own workflow: SOAPnuke was used to process the raw data, throwing out any read that contained adapters or uncalled bases, had a mean Phred below 15, or lacked an exact constant-primer or identifier match. COPE v1.2.5 was used to merge the high-quality paired reads, and each unique nucleotide sequence was defined as a clonotype. MiTCR v1.1 was used to align clonotypes to the IMGT TRBV, TRBD and TRBJ reference segments. Analysis was restricted to V-J combinations with a frequency above 0.0001, which covered 98% to 99.2% of repertoires. A TCS score was defined as the ratio between F50 (clonal expansion) and ExV (chaos), using BLOSUM62-based TCRdist between CDR3 peptides within each V-J. Welch's t-statistics and random forest reduced 450 to 600 V-J features to roughly 13, which were used in a naive Bayes classifier (R e1071). The similarity between thyroid and blood repertoires was quantified using the Morisita-Horn index. In TCRdb, the public reads were trimmed at Q25 with fastp and aligned with MiXCR, with productive beta chains retained. Identical CDR3 proteins give one entry, which carries the most common genes and DNA. The V and J calls follow TCRdb's processing rather than the paper's. This sample comprises just under 750,000 distinct CDR3 sequences, approximately 36% of them detected only once. The ten largest clonotypes hold around 31% of the sample.

The CDR1 and CDR2 encoded by the germline V gene are LGHNT and FRNRAP. V is cut by 3 bases and J by 2 bases, and the space between the germline ends is 7 bases. The CDR3 covers 13 residues, taking in both the cysteine and the phenylalanine. Only the CDR3 DNA is retained, 39 bases long and in frame from the first base. Sequencing was performed on blood. This clonotype was sampled from a woman aged 40 to 50 with Graves' hyperthyroidism. The chain couples TRBV12-5 to TRBJ1-1, and perhaps TRBD1 as D gene, on 6 matching bases. This receptor has the CDR3 CASGLGGNTEAFF. Here is the DNA: TGTGCTAGTGGTTTAGGGGGTAACACTGAAGCTTTCTTT.